This TCR beta chain was documented in a study of blood T cells in healthy people across ages. V lost 6 bases, J lost 0 bases, and 18 bases lay in between. The length of the CDR3 is 17 residues. Germline V gene data show CDR1 as MNHNY and CDR2 as SVGAGI (reference sequence). A J-beta primer mix and a sample-barcoded 5' primer were used in a second PCR of roughly 7 to 12 cycles. Each CDR3 protein gets one entry after TCRdb re-called the 5' RACE reads with MiXCR. The table records about 640,000 distinct CDR3 sequences, under 70% of them present only once. The clonotype was recovered from a man in his sixties in good health. This chain uses TRBV6-6 with TRBJ2-4; a weak D match, TRBD1 (7 bases). The material sequenced was blood. The CDR3 region is CASSPLGRGAAKNIQYF. CDR3 bases: TGTGCCAGCAGCCCCCTAGGCAGGGGGGCAGCCAAAAACATTCAGTACTTC.